This T cell receptor beta chain is from a study of T cells in Graves' hyperthyroidism and ophthalmopathy. Study details: Peripheral blood draws took place at initial diagnosis, ahead of any treatment.

This clonotype has a count of ten or more. Its antigen is unknown. The CDR3 regions of TCR beta were amplified from RNA transcripts. First-round RT-PCR of the TCR CDR3 relied on the HTBI primer set. A single record per CDR3 protein comes from TCRdb applying MiXCR to the multiplex PCR reads. Here the sample spans approximately 360,000 distinct CDR3 sequences, 20% to 30% being singletons. Study-wide results and limits: A median about 6 months before onset, the model predicted ophthalmopathy.

Germline lookup yields CDR1 MDHEN and CDR2 SYDVKM. The CDR3 runs to 14 residues. The V end lost 6 bases, the J end lost 8 bases, and 17 bases lay between the germline ends. Lactation, pregnancy, other autoimmune disease or uncontrolled infection led to exclusion of patients. The rearrangement links TRBV28 to TRBJ2-1, with D perhaps given as TRBD1 or TRBD2 (5 bases each). Sequenced: blood. This sequence originates from a man aged 50 to 59 with Graves' hyperthyroidism. The CDR3 reads CASSRTGGAYEQFF. The CDR3 DNA is TGTGCCAGCAGCAGGACTGGGGGAGCCTATGAGCAGTTCTTC.